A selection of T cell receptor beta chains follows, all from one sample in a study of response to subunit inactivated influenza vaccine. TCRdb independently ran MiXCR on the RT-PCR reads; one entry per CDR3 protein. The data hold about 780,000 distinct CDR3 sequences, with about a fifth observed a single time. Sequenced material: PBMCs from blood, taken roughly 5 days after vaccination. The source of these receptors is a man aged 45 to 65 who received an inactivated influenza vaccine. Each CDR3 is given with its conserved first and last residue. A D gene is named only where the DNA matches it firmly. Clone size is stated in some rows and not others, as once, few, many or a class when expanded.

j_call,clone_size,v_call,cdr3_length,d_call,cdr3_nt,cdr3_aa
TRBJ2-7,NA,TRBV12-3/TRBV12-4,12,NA,TGTGCCAGCAGTATGACAGGTTACGAGCAGTACTTC,CASSMTGYEQYF
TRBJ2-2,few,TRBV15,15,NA,TGTGCCACCAGCAGAGATTTGAGCGTGCCCGGGGAGCTGTTTTTT,CATSRDLSVPGELFF
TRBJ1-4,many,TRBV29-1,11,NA,TGCAGCGGCAAGTCTAATGAAAAACTGTTTTTT,CSGKSNEKLFF
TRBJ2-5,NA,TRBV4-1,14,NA,TGCGCCAGCAGCCGAGATAGGAGGGTTGAGACCCAGTACTTC,CASSRDRRVETQYF
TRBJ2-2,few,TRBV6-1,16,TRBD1,TGTGCCAGCAGTCAAATGGGACAGGCGAACACCGGGGAGCTGTTTTTT,CASSQMGQANTGELFF
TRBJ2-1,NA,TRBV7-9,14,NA,TGTGCCAGCAGCGCAGGTTGGGCACAAAATGAGCAGTTCTTC,CASSAGWAQNEQFF
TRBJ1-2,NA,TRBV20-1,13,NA,TGCAGTGCTCCGCTAGGTGGGGGGTATGGCTACACCTTC,CSAPLGGGYGYTF
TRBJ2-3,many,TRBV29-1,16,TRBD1,TGCAGCGTTGAAGATTCCGGGACAGGAGTAACAGATACGCAGTATTTT,CSVEDSGTGVTDTQYF
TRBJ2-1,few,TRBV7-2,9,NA,TGTGCCAGCGGGCATGAGCAGTTCTTC,CASGHEQFF
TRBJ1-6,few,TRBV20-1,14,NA,TGCAGTGCTATCCCGACAGGAGGAAATTCACCCCTCCACTTT,CSAIPTGGNSPLHF
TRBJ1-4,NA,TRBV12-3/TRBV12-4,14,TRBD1,TGTGCCAGCAGTTTAGGGACAGGGCGGGAAAAACTGTTTTTT,CASSLGTGREKLFF
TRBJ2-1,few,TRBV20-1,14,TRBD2,TGCAGCGGGGTTAGCGGGAGGAAGAACAATGAGCAGTTCTTC,CSGVSGRKNNEQFF
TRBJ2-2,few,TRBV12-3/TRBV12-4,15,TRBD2,TGTGCCAGCAAAAAGGGACTAGCGGGAACCGGGGAGCTGTTTTTT,CASKKGLAGTGELFF
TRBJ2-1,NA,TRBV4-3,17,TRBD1,TGCGCCAGCAGCCAAGATAGGGGGACAGGGGGACGAAATGAGCAGTTCTTC,CASSQDRGTGGRNEQFF
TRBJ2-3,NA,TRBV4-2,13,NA,TGTGCCAGCAGCCAAGATTTGCCGGATACGCAGTATTTT,CASSQDLPDTQYF
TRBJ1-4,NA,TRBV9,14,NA,TGTGCCAGCGGCCCCGACCACACAGCGGAAAAACTGTTTTTT,CASGPDHTAEKLFF
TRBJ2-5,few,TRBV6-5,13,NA,TGTGCCAGCAGCAAGTCAGGGATCGAGACCCAGTACTTC,CASSKSGIETQYF
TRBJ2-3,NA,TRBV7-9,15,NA,TGTGCCAGCCGCCGGGTAGGAGGAAACACAGATACGCAGTATTTT,CASRRVGGNTDTQYF
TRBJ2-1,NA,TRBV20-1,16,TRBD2,TGCAGTGTCCCCCACCGGGAGGCTAGCAGCTACAATGAGCAGTTCTTC,CSVPHREASSYNEQFF
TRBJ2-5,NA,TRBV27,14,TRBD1,TGTGCCAGTAGACAGGGAACTTGGGGGGAGACCCAGTACTTC,CASRQGTWGETQYF
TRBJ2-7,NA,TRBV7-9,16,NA,TGTGCCAGCAGCTTAAATAGTCATAAACACTCCTACGAGCAGTACTTC,CASSLNSHKHSYEQYF
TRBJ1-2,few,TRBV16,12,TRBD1,TGTGCCAGCGACACAGGGGGCTTAGGCTACACCTTC,CASDTGGLGYTF
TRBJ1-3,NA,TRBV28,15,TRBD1,TGTGCCAGCAGTGACAGGGGACCCTCTGGAAACACCATATATTTT,CASSDRGPSGNTIYF
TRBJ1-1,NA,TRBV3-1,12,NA,TGTGCCAGCAGCCAACCCCCGGGGGAAGCTTTCTTT,CASSQPPGEAFF
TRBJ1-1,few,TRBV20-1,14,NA,TGCAGTGCCAAGAGAGGTGGCGGGAATACCCTGGCTTTCTTT,CSAKRGGGNTLAFF
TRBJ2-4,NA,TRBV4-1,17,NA,TGCGCCAGCAGCCAAGAAGGGGGGTTCCTAGCCAAAAACATTCAGTACTTC,CASSQEGGFLAKNIQYF
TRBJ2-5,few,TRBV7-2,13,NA,TGTGCCAGCAGAACCCGCTTGGAGGAGACCCAGTACTTC,CASRTRLEETQYF
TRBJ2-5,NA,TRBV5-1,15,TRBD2,TGCGCCAGCAGCTCGTCTAGCGGGGGCGTAGAGACCCAGTACTTC,CASSSSSGGVETQYF
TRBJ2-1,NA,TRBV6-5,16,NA,TGTGCCAGCAGTTCCTTGCAGGGGAGGTCCTACAATGAGCAGTTCTTC,CASSSLQGRSYNEQFF
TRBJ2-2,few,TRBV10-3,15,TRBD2,TGTGCCATCAGTCGCAGCGGGAGGGCCGGCGGGGAGCTGTTTTTT,CAISRSGRAGGELFF
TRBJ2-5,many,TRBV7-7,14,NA,TGTGCCAGCAGCGAAAGGACAGATCGGGAGACCCAGTACTTC,CASSERTDRETQYF
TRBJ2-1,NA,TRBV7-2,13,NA,TGTGCCAGCAGCCTACGTGAGGGATATGAGCAGTTCTTC,CASSLREGYEQFF
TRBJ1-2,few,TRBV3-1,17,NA,TGTGCCAGCAGCCAAGTTCCAGGCCCGGCAAACTTCTATGGCTACACCTTC,CASSQVPGPANFYGYTF
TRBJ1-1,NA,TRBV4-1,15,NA,TGCGCCAGCAGCCAAGATTGGAGGGGGGACACTGAAGCTTTCTTT,CASSQDWRGDTEAFF
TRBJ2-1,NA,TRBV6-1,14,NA,TGTGCCAGCGCGGCTCCAGAGGAATACAATGAGCAGTTCTTC,CASAAPEEYNEQFF
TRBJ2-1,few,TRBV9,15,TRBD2,TGTGCCAGCAGCGTAGCTAGCGGAGCGTACAATGAGCAGTTCTTC,CASSVASGAYNEQFF
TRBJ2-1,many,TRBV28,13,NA,TGTGCCAGCAGTTTCGGAGTTTACAATGAGCAGTTCTTC,CASSFGVYNEQFF
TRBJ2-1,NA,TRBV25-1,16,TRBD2,TGTGCCAGCAGAGGGACCGGGACTAGCGGTTACAATGAGCAGTTCTTC,CASRGTGTSGYNEQFF
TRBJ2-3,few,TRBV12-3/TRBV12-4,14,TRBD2,TGTGCCAGCAGTATAGCGGGGGGCACAGATACGCAGTATTTT,CASSIAGGTDTQYF
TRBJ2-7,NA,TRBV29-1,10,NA,TGCAGCGTAAAGAGCTACGAGCAGTACTTC,CSVKSYEQYF
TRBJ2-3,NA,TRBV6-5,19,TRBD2,TGTGCCAGCAGTTACCGTCGACGGACTAGCGGGGCTAGCACAGATACGCAGTATTTT,CASSYRRRTSGASTDTQYF
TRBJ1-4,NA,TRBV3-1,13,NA,TGTGCCAGCACTTCGGGTCCGAATGAAAAACTGTTTTTT,CASTSGPNEKLFF
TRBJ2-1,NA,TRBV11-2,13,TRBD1,TGTGCCAGCAGCTTTGGACAGGGGTTTGAGCAGTTCTTC,CASSFGQGFEQFF
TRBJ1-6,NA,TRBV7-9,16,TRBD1,TGTGCCAGCAGCCGGACAGGGGGAGAGGTTGGTTCACCCCTCCACTTT,CASSRTGGEVGSPLHF
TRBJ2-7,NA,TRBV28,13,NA,TGTGCCAGCAGTGCGGGGTTCGCCTACGAGCAGTACTTC,CASSAGFAYEQYF
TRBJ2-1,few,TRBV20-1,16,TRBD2,TGCAGTGCTAGAGATGGGGGGGTAAGCTCCTACAATGAGCAGTTCTTC,CSARDGGVSSYNEQFF
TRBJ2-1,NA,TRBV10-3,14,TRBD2,TGTGCCATCAGTGAGGGGGGGACTATCAATGAGCAGTTCTTC,CAISEGGTINEQFF
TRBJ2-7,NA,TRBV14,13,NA,TGTGCCAGCAGCCAGGCTACGGCCGGTGGGCAGTACTTC,CASSQATAGGQYF
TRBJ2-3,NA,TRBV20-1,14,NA,TGCAGTGCCTATCGGTCCCTTAGCACAGATACGCAGTATTTT,CSAYRSLSTDTQYF
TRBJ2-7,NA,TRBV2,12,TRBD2,TGTGCCAGCACCCTAGCGGGTGACGAGCAGTACTTC,CASTLAGDEQYF
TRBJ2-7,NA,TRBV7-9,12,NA,TGTGCCAGTCGGACCGTCGAGAACGAGCAGTACTTC,CASRTVENEQYF
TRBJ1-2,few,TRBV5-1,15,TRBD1,TGCGCCAGCAGCCCCGGGGACAGGGGGGACTATGGCTACACCTTC,CASSPGDRGDYGYTF
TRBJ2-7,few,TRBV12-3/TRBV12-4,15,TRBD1,TGTGCCAGCAGTCAACAGGGGCTGGATAAGGACGAGCAGTACTTC,CASSQQGLDKDEQYF
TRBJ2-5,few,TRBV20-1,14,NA,TGCAGTGCTAGGAGGGGGGGGGACCAAGAGACCCAGTACTTC,CSARRGGDQETQYF
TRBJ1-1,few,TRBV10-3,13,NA,TGTGCCATCAGTGAGCCGAGGAACACTGAAGCTTTCTTT,CAISEPRNTEAFF
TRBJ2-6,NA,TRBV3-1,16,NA,TGTGCCAGCAGCCAAGCCGGTTCACCTGGGGCCAACGTCCTGACTTTC,CASSQAGSPGANVLTF